The 4 T cell receptor beta chains given below trace back to one sample, sequenced in a study of response to subunit inactivated influenza vaccine (dated by TCRdb to the late 2010s). The library was produced with RT-PCR. Sequencer: Illumina HiSeq 2500. TCRdb reworked the public reads: Q25 trimming with fastp, MiXCR clone assembly, productive beta chains retained. Each entry is one CDR3 protein sequence, shown with its most common DNA and genes. The sample yields approximately 700,000 distinct CDR3 sequences; approximately 13% were counted once. Together, the top ten hold 6.5% to 8.5% of the sample. Sample: PBMCs from blood, taken less than 15 days before vaccination. All receptors come from a middle-aged man who received an inactivated influenza vaccine. Donor details come from another sample of the same person, matched by shared clones.

This clonotype showed up just a few times. The rearrangement uses TRBV12-3 or TRBV12-4 and TRBJ2-7; possibly TRBD2 for D (5 bases). The CDR3 totals 13 residues. V was trimmed by 3 bases and J by 6 bases, leaving 12 bases between them. The CDR3 region is CASSLRAWGEQYF. CDR3 in DNA: TGTGCCAGCAGTTTGAGGGCGTGGGGCGAGCAGTACTTC.

The V and J genes are TRBV11-2 and TRBJ2-3; 10 bases map to TRBD1. The CDR3 is 17 amino acids. CDR1 SGHAT and CDR2 FQNNGV come from the germline V gene. Trimming removed 3 bases from V and 7 bases from J; junction bases left unmatched: 13. The CDR3 nucleotides read TGTGCCAGCAGCTTTCAGCCACTGACAGGGGGCCTGAATACGCAGTATTTT. This translates into CASSFQPLTGGLNTQYF.

This clonotype was seen only a few times. The chain couples TRBV7-8 to TRBJ1-3; D uncertain. Trimming took 6 bases from V and 0 from J, leaving 12 bases between them. Germline V CDR1 and CDR2: SGHVS, FQNEAQ. There are 15 residues in the CDR3. This CDR3 is CASRRTGSSGNTIYF. CDR3 DNA sequence: TGTGCCAGCAGACGAACTGGGAGCTCTGGAAACACCATATATTTT. Together with reference TRBV7-8 and TRBJ1-3, the CDR3 gives the full variable domain: GAGVSQSPRYKVAKRGQDVALRCDPISGHVSLFWYQQALGQGPEFLTYFQNEAQLDKSGLPSDRFFAERPEGSVSTLKIQRTQQEDSAVYLCASRRTGSSGNTIYFGEGSWLTVV.

This clonotype appeared many times. The V gene is TRBV20-1, the J gene TRBJ1-1; 7 positions agree with TRBD1. Per germline, CDR1 DFQATT and CDR2 SNEGSKA (reference sequence). With 0 bases clipped from V and 8 bases from J, the junction kept 9 bases outside the gene matches. The CDR3 loop spans 14 amino acids. The CDR3 region has the DNA TGCAGTGCTAGAGATAGGGGGCAGGGGCCGGAAGCTTTCTTT. Translating gives CSARDRGQGPEAFF.